Below, 12 T cell receptor beta chains from the same sample are listed, as sequenced in a study of blood T cell repertoires in COVID-19. The repertoire was sequenced with immunoSEQ multiplex PCR; TCRdb's copy has only in-frame clones and lacks some. The repertoire has 300,000 to 350,000 clones, 91% of them found once; the top ten carry around 3.5%. The sequenced sample was peripheral blood. The receptors shown here come from a woman aged 18-30 years who had recovered from COVID-19.

V is TRBV10-3 and J is TRBJ1-3; no clear D. This CDR3 has 13 amino acids. Trimming cost V 3 bases and J 12 bases, with 15 bases left between them. CDR1 and CDR2 (germline): ENHRY, SYGVKD. The CDR3 loop is CAISDGAGESIYF. CDR3 DNA sequence: TGTGCCATCAGTGATGGCGCTGGAGAGAGCATATATTTT.

This sequence joins TRBV11-2 and TRBJ1-2, with D maybe TRBD1 (6 bases). V lost 5 bases and J 8 bases, leaving 15 bases between the germline ends. From germline, CDR1 is SGHAT and CDR2 FQNNGV. The CDR3 covers 13 residues. For the CDR3, the DNA is TGTGCCAGCAGCCAGGACAGACCGTACGGCTACACCTTC. Residues: CASSQDRPYGYTF. The whole variable domain, filled in from reference TRBV11-2 and TRBJ1-2, reads EAGVAQSPRYKIIEKRQSVAFWCNPISGHATLYWYQQILGQGPKLLIQFQNNGVVDDSQLPKDRFSAERLKGVDSTLKIQPAKLEDSAVYLCASSQDRPYGYTFGSGTRLTVV.

This chain links TRBV7-8 with TRBJ1-2, with TRBD1 identical over 7 bases. The CDR3 consists of 13 residues. Losses at the gene ends were 5 bases for V and 4 bases for J; bases not matched to a gene: 4. Germline loops: CDR1 SGHVS, CDR2 FQNEAQ. CDR3 region: CASSTRTGYGYTF. CDR3 DNA: TGTGCCAGCAGCACTCGGACAGGCTATGGCTACACCTTC. The full variable domain, in which reference TRBV7-8 and TRBJ1-2 provide the parts outside the CDR3, is GAGVSQSPRYKVAKRGQDVALRCDPISGHVSLFWYQQALGQGPEFLTYFQNEAQLDKSGLPSDRFFAERPEGSVSTLKIQRTQQEDSAVYLCASSTRTGYGYTFGSGTRLTVV.

This clone was recorded only once. The chain's CDR3 is CASRAETGANTEAFF. Here the CDR3 DNA reads TGTGCCAGCAGGGCGGAGACAGGGGCGAACACTGAAGCTTTCTTT. The chain couples TRBV2 to TRBJ1-1; 8 positions match TRBD1. Germline CDR1 SNHLY, CDR2 FYNNEI. This CDR3 has 15 amino acids. V dropped 6 bases and J dropped 1; count of bases not matched to a gene: 7.

The chain recombines TRBV6-5 with TRBJ2-3; D is unresolved. CDR3 length: 14 amino acids. With 3 bases removed from V and 3 bases from J, the gap between germline ends came to 10 bases. Germline CDR1 and CDR2: MNHEY and SVGAGI. DNA for the CDR3: TGTGCCAGCAGTTATTTGGGCAGAACAGATACGCAGTATTTT. Translation: CASSYLGRTDTQYF.

The V gene is TRBV7-2, the J gene TRBJ2-3; a possible D gene is TRBD2 (6 bases). Germline V gives CDR1 SGHTA, CDR2 FQGNSA. V lost 3 bases and J 6 bases, leaving 13 bases between the germline ends. This CDR3 contains 14 residues. CDR3 sequence: CASSLQLGRDTQYF. CDR3 sequence (DNA): TGTGCCAGCAGCTTGCAATTAGGGAGGGATACGCAGTATTTT.

The chain carries TRBV19 and TRBJ1-5; D is perhaps TRBD1 (6 bases). There are 14 residues in the CDR3. The germline V and J ends were trimmed by 1 base and 7 bases, with 11 bases remaining between them. CDR1 LNHDA and CDR2 SQIVND come from the germline V gene (reference sequence). CDR3 nucleotide sequence: TGTGCCAGTAGTATAGCCCACAGGGAGCAGCCCCAGCATTTT. This encodes CASSIAHREQPQHF.

This rearrangement joins TRBV24-1 to TRBJ2-1, with 7 bases fitting TRBD1. Losses at the gene ends were 6 bases for V and 5 bases for J; bases not matched to a gene: 6. The germline V gene has CDR1 KGHDR and CDR2 SFDVKD. CDR3 length: 14 residues. In DNA, the CDR3 is TGTGCCACCAGTCAGGCAGGGGGTAACAATGAGCAGTTCTTC. This sequence encodes CATSQAGGNNEQFF.

The chain carries TRBV24-1 and TRBJ2-3; 14 nucleotides line up with TRBD2. CDR1 KGHDR and CDR2 SFDVKD come from the germline V gene. V was clipped by 3 bases and J by 0 bases; unmatched bases: 10. The CDR3 totals 20 residues. Written as DNA, the CDR3 is TGTGCCACCAGTGATCGGGGGACTAGCGGGGGCTTCTCTAGCACAGATACGCAGTATTTT. It translates to CATSDRGTSGGFSSTDTQYF.

J is TRBJ2-3 and V is TRBV5-3, with 7 bases fitting TRBD2. TRBV5-3 is flagged as an ORF with uncertain function. V was clipped by 3 bases and J by 1 base; unmatched bases: 8. The CDR3 runs 16 residues. This CDR3 is CARSCRQRGCTDTQYF. DNA of the CDR3: TGTGCCAGAAGCTGCCGACAGCGGGGATGCACAGATACGCAGTATTTT.

The rearrangement links TRBV5-1 to TRBJ1-1; 8 bases match TRBD1. Germline V lookup: CDR1 SGHRS, CDR2 YFSETQ. This CDR3 has 14 amino acids. Unmatched junction bases numbered 8, after V lost 3 bases and J lost 7 bases. The CDR3 bases are TGCGCCAGCAGCTCGGGGACAGGCGGGCTTGAAGCTTTCTTT. Protein sequence: CASSSGTGGLEAFF. The complete variable domain, with remaining parts taken from reference TRBV5-1 and TRBJ1-1, reads KAGVTQTPRYLIKTRGQQVTLSCSPISGHRSVSWYQQTPGQGLQFLFEYFSETQRNKGNFPGRFSGRQFSNSRSEMNVSTLELGDSALYLCASSSGTGGLEAFFGQGTRLTVV.

The chain employs TRBV3-1 (or the pseudogene TRBV3-2) and TRBJ1-3; 7 bases fit TRBD1. V lost 0 bases to trimming and J lost 0 bases; unmatched junction nucleotides: 2. Germline assignment: CDR1 LGHDT and CDR2 YNNKEL (reference sequence). This CDR3 is 16 amino acids long. In DNA, the CDR3 is TGTGCCAGCAGCCAAGAGGGACAGATCTCTGGAAACACCATATATTTT. It yields the protein CASSQEGQISGNTIYF.